This TCR beta chain was sequenced during a study of cytomegalovirus exposure and HLA in healthy donors. It was with 60 Vbeta and 13 Jbeta primers that the PCR ran. Data came from immunoSEQ multiplex PCR; TCRdb stores just in-frame clones and leaves some out. The table has 100,000 to 150,000 clones, 84% seen once; the top ten hold 2% to 3%. Germline loops: CDR1 MGHRA, CDR2 YSYEKL. CDR3 length equals 18 residues. Trimming took 0 bases from V and 5 from J, leaving 20 bases between them. The sequencing sample was made of PBMCs. The chain uses TRBV4-1 and TRBJ2-1; no firm D call. The receptor comes from a man aged 45-65 years in good health and CMV-seronegative. CDR3 region: CASSQDWLTLARDNEQFF. The CDR3 DNA follows: TGCGCCAGCAGCCAAGATTGGCTGACACTTGCGCGTGACAATGAGCAGTTCTTC.